The TCR beta chain under discussion was sequenced for a study of early T cells in non-severe SARS-CoV-2 infection. This clonotype has a count of ten or more. TCRdb re-called the 5' RACE reads through MiXCR, storing one row per CDR3 protein. The data hold about 28,000 distinct CDR3 sequences, with 4.6% observed a single time. The germline gives CDR1 SGHTA, CDR2 FQGTGA. Trimming cost V 4 bases and J 1 base, with 16 bases left between them. There are 16 residues in the CDR3. This rearrangement joins TRBV7-3 to TRBJ1-1, with D possibly TRBD1 on 5 matching bases. The TCR comes from an adult who was a healthcare worker with PCR-confirmed SARS-CoV-2 infection or an uninfected control (not recorded which). The sequences come from whole blood, collected at baseline. For the CDR3, the DNA is TGTGCCAGCAGCTCCGTGGCCAGGGAGTGGAACACTGAAGCTTTCTTT. Translated, it gives CASSSVAREWNTEAFF.